This T cell receptor beta chain came from a study of regulatory T cells in long-lasting Graves disease (TCRdb year 2021). Context from the whole study: Antithyroid drugs had been taken for less than 3 months by newly diagnosed Graves' disease patients. Patients with persistent Graves' disease were compared with patients with newly diagnosed Graves' disease using TCR sequencing and RNA sequencing of peripheral blood. The study was registered as a clinical trial and conducted in China. TCR sequencing covered some 13 persistent and around 20 newly diagnosed Graves' disease patients, some 35 samples in total. The paper's findings and limits, for the study overall: Because the primary lesion, thyroid tissue, could not be accessed, the study looked at peripheral blood alone. Compared with newly diagnosed patients, patients with persistent Graves' disease had lower TCR Shannon entropy and fewer highly expanded clones, which suggests clonal expansion. TRBV28, TRBJ1-2 and TRBJ2-5 were preferentially used in persistent disease, while TRBV20-1 and TRBJ2-1 were favored in newly diagnosed disease. More public clonotypes were shared among persistent patients (under 3,000) than among newly diagnosed patients (approximately 1,000). Only the TCR beta chain was sequenced and analyzed. The authors noted that the small sample size was a limitation that may lower accuracy.

The library was built by means of multiplex PCR. Instrument on record: Illumina HiSeq 4000. iRepertoire HTBI primers and Arm-PCR amplification of CDR3 regions were used to construct TCR beta libraries. Gel purification was performed on PCR products prior to sequencing. The authors' analysis ran thus. Gene usage analysis of CDR3 amino acid clonotypes used the approximately 56 TRBV and around 13 TRBJ segments found across samples. COPE and FqMerger were used to merge the filtered high-quality paired reads into contigs. BLAST was used to align contigs to IMGT TRBV, TRBD and TRBJ reference genes, with CDR3 defined following IMGT. Any clonotype with a frequency above 0.1% was classified as a highly expanded clone. Shannon entropy served as the measure of repertoire diversity, while the Gini coefficient captured V-J evenness. A clonotype was considered public if more than one individual shared it. The raw public data were reprocessed by TCRdb itself: fastp quality trimming at Q25, MiXCR clonotype calling, in-frame beta chains only. All rows with the same CDR3 protein become a single entry with the most common DNA and genes. TCRdb, not the original authors, processed these V and J calls. Across this sample there are roughly 400,000 distinct CDR3 sequences, with around 16% seen only once. The ten largest account for under 9% of the sample.

The cysteine opens and the phenylalanine closes a CDR3 of 15 amino acids. The retained sequence is limited to the CDR3, 45 bases, with the frame set at the first base. Here V drops 4 bases and J drops 3 bases, and the junction holds 5 bases not matched to any gene. The germline V gene specifies MDHEN as CDR1 and SYDVKM as CDR2. The time point tag for this specimen amounts to: newly diagnosed GD, antithyroid drugs for less than 3 months. For both TCR sequencing and RNA sequencing, RNA was extracted from PBMCs using TRIzol. The diagnosis of Graves' disease followed American Thyroid Association guidelines. The patients came from an endocrinology department in Xi'an, China. Each patient gave about 8.1 milliliters of peripheral blood, collected in an EDTA anticoagulant tube. Ficoll Paque Plus density gradient separation was used to isolate PBMCs, and no additional T cell sorting was done. An Agilent 2100 Bioanalyzer and agarose gel were used to assess RNA quality, and a NanoDrop 2000 was used to measure RNA concentration.

In the case of this clonotype: No antigen is known for it. Base qualities are missing; no much larger clone stands one base away.

These data are also associated with another study on T cells in Graves' hyperthyroidism and ophthalmopathy. Per the second study: Stable Graves' hyperthyroidism was defined as the absence of progression to ophthalmopathy over 18 months of follow-up. Hyperthyroidism patients were newly diagnosed, with disease duration under 2 months, and aged 18 to 65 years. Any patient with an uncontrolled infection, another autoimmune disease, pregnancy or lactation was excluded. Clinical symptoms, serum thyroxine and TRAb, thyroid ultrasound, and orbital computed tomography formed the basis for the diagnoses. The first round of RT-PCR for the TCR CDR3 was performed with the HTBI primer set and the Qiagen OneStep RT-PCR kit. Blood samples also contained most of the expanded thyroid clonotypes (frequency above 0.001), which suggests that blood repertoires may reflect thyroid immune responses. In cross-validation, a model built on a 13 V-J signature told ophthalmopathy apart from stable hyperthyroidism with approximately 90% sensitivity and roughly 83% specificity, and in testing the same model reached 80%/75%. In validation, the model predicted progression to ophthalmopathy with approximately 71% sensitivity and approximately 72% specificity, a median of around six months before onset. TCR V-J signatures able to tell the groups apart were searched for in a discovery cohort of 95 or so patients, of whom 40 to 45 had Graves' ophthalmopathy and roughly 59 had stable Graves' hyperthyroidism. Prospective prediction of ophthalmopathy was tested in an independent validation cohort consisting of 18 hyperthyroidism patients and approximately 16 patients who later progressed to ophthalmopathy. The roughly 91 discovery patients were randomly divided into training and test sets at a 7:3 ratio. In about 6 Graves' hyperthyroidism patients, the study also compared T-cell repertoires from thyroid tissue with T-cell repertoires from blood. After blood sampling, hyperthyroidism patients were treated with methimazole at a starting dose of 30 mg daily, and ophthalmopathy patients were treated with high-dose intravenous methylprednisolone. Libraries were constructed in a second round of multiplex PCR, after which size selection and purification were performed. Libraries were sequenced paired-end with 100 bp reads on an Illumina HiSeq2000. SOAPnuke was used to process the raw data, removing reads that contained adapters or uncalled bases, had a mean Phred below 15, or lacked an exact match to the constant primer or identifier. High-quality paired reads were merged using COPE v1.2.5, and each unique nucleotide sequence was defined as a clonotype. MiTCR v1.1 was used to align clonotypes to the IMGT TRBV, TRBD and TRBJ reference segments. Analysis was restricted to V-J combinations with a frequency above 0.0001, which covered 99.2% of repertoires. A TCS score was defined as the ratio of F50 (clonal expansion) to E x V (chaos), with BLOSUM62-based TCRdist applied between CDR3 peptides within each V-J. Welch's t-statistics and random forest reduced around 510 V-J features to 13, which were used in a naive Bayes classifier (R e1071). No statistical method was used to set the sample size in advance, and investigators knew the group allocation. The paper describes TCR Vbeta CDR3 sequencing of 120 to 150 peripheral blood samples, made up of approximately 40 ophthalmopathy patients, approximately 73 hyperthyroidism patients and 17 progressor patients.

Sequenced here: peripheral blood mononuclear cells (PBMCs), sampled at new diagnosis, from a patient treated with antithyroid drugs. The sequence derives from a woman between 35 and 50 years old with Graves disease. Donor details come from another sample of the same person, matched by shared clones. The chain is made from TRBV28 and TRBJ2-2, with 7 junctional bases fitting TRBD2. The CDR3 reads CASSSRTRHTGELFF. At the DNA level, the sequence is TGTGCCAGCAGTTCCCGGACTAGACACACCGGGGAGCTGTTTTTT. Supplemented by the reference TRBV28 and TRBJ2-2 proteins around the CDR3, the complete variable domain is DVKVTQSSRYLVKRTGEKVFLECVQDMDHENMFWYRQDPGLGLRLIYFSYDVKMKEKGDIPEGYSVSREKKERFSLILESASTNQTSMYLCASSSRTRHTGELFFGEGSRLTVL.